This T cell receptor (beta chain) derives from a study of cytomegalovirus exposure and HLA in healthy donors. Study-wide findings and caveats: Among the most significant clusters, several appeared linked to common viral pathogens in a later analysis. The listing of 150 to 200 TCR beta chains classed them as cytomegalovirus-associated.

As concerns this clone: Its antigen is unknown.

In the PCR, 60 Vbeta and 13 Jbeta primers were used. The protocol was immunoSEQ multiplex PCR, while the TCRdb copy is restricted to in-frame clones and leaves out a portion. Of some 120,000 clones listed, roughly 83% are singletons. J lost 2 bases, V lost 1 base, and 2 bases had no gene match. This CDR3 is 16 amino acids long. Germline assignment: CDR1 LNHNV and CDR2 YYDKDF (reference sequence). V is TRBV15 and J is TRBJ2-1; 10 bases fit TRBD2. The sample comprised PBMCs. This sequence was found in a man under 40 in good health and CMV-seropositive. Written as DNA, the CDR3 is TGTGCCACCAGCAGAGTAACTAGCGGGGCCTACAATGAGCAGTTCTTC. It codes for CATSRVTSGAYNEQFF.